This T cell receptor (beta chain) was recorded in a study of T cell repertoires in ileal Crohn's disease. About the study: Approximately 35% were active smokers at surgery; median disease duration was approximately 8.5 years. Study outcomes and limitations: Mucosal expansions were suggested to be mainly CD8 T cells.

This table comes from immunoSEQ multiplex PCR, and its TCRdb copy is limited to in-frame clones, with some not included. The data show tens of thousands of clones, with around three quarters seen just once and roughly 19% held by the top ten. To note about this clone: The antigen remains undetermined.

CDR1 SGHTA and CDR2 FQGTGA come from the germline V gene. J was trimmed by 5 bases and V by 2 bases; bases with no gene match: 9. The CDR3 has 16 amino acids. The specimen was ileal tissue. This clonotype was obtained from an adult with Crohn's disease. This chain joins TRBV7-3 and TRBJ2-3; 8 bases fit TRBD2. CDR3 loop: CASSLSGLANGDTQYF. DNA for the CDR3: TGTGCCAGCAGCTTATCCGGACTAGCAAATGGAGATACGCAGTATTTT.